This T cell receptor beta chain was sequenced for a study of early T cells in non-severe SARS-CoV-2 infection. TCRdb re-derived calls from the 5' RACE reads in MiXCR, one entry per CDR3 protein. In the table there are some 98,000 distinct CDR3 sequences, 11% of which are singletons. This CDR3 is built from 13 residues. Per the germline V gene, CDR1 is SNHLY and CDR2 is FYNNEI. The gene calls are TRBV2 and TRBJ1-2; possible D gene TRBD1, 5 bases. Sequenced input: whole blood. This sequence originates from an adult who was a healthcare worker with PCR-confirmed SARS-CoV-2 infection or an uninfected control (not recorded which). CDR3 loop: CVSNRDLEGGYTF. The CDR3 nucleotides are TGTGTATCAAACCGGGACTTAGAAGGCGGCTACACCTTC.